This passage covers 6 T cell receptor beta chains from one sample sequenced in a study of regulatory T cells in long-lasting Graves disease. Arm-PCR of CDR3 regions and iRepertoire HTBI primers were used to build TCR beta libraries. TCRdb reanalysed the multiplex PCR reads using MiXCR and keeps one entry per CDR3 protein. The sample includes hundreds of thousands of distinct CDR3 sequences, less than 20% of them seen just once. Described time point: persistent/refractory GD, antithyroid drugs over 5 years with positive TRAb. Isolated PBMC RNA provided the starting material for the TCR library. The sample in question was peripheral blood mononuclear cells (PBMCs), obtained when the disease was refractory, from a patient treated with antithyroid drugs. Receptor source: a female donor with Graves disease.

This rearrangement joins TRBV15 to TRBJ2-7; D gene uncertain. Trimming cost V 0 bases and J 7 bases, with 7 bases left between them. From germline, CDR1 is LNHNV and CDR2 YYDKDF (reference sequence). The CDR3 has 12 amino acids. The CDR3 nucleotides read TGTGCCACCAGCAGAGAGTTGGGAGAGCAGTACTTC. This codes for CATSRELGEQYF.

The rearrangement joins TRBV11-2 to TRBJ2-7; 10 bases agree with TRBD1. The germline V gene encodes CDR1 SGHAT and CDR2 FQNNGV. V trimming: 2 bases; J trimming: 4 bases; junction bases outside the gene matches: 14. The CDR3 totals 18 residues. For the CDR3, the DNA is TGTGCCAGCAGCTTACGACAGGGGGCCGGTAGAGGTGCGTACGAGCAGTACTTC. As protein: CASSLRQGAGRGAYEQYF.

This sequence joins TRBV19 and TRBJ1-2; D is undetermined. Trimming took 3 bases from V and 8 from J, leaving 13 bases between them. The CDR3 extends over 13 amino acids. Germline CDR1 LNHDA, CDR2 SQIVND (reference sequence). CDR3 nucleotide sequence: TGTGCCAGTAGTATTGGACTTACGGTGGGCTACACCTTC. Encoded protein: CASSIGLTVGYTF.

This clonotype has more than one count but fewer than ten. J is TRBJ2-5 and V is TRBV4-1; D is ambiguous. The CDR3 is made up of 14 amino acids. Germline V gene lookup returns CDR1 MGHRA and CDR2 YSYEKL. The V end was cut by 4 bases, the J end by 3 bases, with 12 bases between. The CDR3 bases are TGCGCCAGCAGCCTTAGGGAAGCGAAAGAGACCCAGTACTTC. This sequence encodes CASSLREAKETQYF.

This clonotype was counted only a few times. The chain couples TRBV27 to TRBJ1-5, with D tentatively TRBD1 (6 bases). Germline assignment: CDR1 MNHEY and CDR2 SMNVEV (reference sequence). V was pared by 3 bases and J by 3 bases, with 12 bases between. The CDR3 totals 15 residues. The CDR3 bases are TGTGCCAGCAGTTTCCGGCAGGGGAACAATCAGCCCCAGCATTTT. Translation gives CASSFRQGNNQPQHF.

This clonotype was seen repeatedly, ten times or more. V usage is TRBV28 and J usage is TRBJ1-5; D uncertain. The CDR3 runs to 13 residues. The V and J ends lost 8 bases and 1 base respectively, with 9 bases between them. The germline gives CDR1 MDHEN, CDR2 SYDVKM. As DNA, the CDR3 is TGTGCCAGCCTCTGGCGGAGCAATCAGCCCCAGCATTTT. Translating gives CASLWRSNQPQHF.